The clone carrying this T cell receptor beta chain appeared a few times. Antigen: not known. The TCR beta CDR3 regions underwent amplification using RNA transcripts as the source. The HTBI set primed first-round TCR CDR3 RT-PCR. TCRdb processed the multiplex PCR reads anew with MiXCR; each CDR3 protein has one entry. The repertoire holds more than 350,000 distinct CDR3 sequences, 15% seen once, with around 20% in the top ten. The data belong to a study of T cells in Graves' hyperthyroidism and ophthalmopathy. Notes on the study in general: Progression to ophthalmopathy was predicted a median of 6.5 months early.

Germline CDR1 reads ENHRY; CDR2 reads SYGVKD. J was trimmed by 6 bases and V by 5 bases; bases with no gene match: 12. The CDR3 spans 17 residues. The sequence was obtained from an older woman with Graves' ophthalmopathy. Sequencing input: blood. V gene TRBV10-3 combines with J gene TRBJ2-1; 11 bases match TRBD1. CDR3 protein: CAISRTGGTSRTNEQFF. The DNA for the CDR3 is TGTGCCATCAGTCGGACAGGGGGCACATCTAGAACCAATGAGCAGTTCTTC.